This TCR beta chain stems from a study of cytomegalovirus exposure and HLA in healthy donors. About the research overall: A previous analysis identified 95 million to 120 million unique TCR beta sequences derived from 180 million or so T cells.

The study ran its PCR with 60 Vbeta and 13 Jbeta primers. Profiling relied on immunoSEQ multiplex PCR, and the TCRdb table lists in-frame clones only, not all of them. The sample carries 150,000 to 200,000 clones, roughly 80% recorded once. Study-wide findings and caveats: It was only CMV serostatus that was available as immune exposure information. A likely sequencing artifact accounted for one observed cluster of highly shared sequence variants.

CDR3 length: 14 amino acids. With 7 bases removed from V and 0 bases from J, the gap between germline ends came to 10 bases. Germline assignment: CDR1 MNHNS and CDR2 SASEGT. On this clone itself: Its cognate antigen is unknown.

Input material: PBMCs. This chain joins TRBV6-1 and TRBJ1-5; D possibly corresponds to TRBD1 (6 bases). This receptor was taken from a man between 50 and 59 years old in good health and CMV-seropositive. The CDR3 reads CASNGQYSNQPQHF. DNA of the CDR3: TGTGCCAGCAACGGACAGTATAGCAATCAGCCCCAGCATTTT.